This TCR beta chain originates from a study of T cell responses to AZD1222 COVID-19 vaccine (dated by TCRdb to the early 2020s). Describing the broader study: AZD1222 recipients with second doses at about 4 weeks or about 12 weeks were pooled, because spike-specific TCR depth and breadth did not differ between schedules. TCR sequencing was performed for about 250 trial participants, of whom about 200 were given two doses of AZD1222 and around 25 were given two doses of MenACWY control vaccine. Trial participants were enrolled by age into 18-55, 56-69 and 70-plus year subgroups, with approximately 150, 30 and 60 TCR-sequenced participants respectively.

Per the publication, the time point label means: baseline before first vaccination. Vaccinee samples came from UK trials COV001 and COV002, including a single-blind randomized controlled phase 2/3 trial of AZD1222 (ChAdOx1 nCoV-19) in healthy adults. For TCRbeta chain sequencing, PBMC samples were collected from trial participants at day 0 and at day 28 after the second dose. A few counts support this clone. The specificity of this receptor is unknown. One base away there is no much larger clone; base qualities are not given. The CDR3 regions of human TCRbeta chains were subjected to immunosequencing. On the study's bioinformatics: Repertoire TCRs were matched against a reference library of SARS-CoV-2-specific TCRs generated with the MIRA antigen-specificity platform. Breadth meant the fraction of unique TCRs that were SARS-CoV-2-associated, whereas depth meant the fraction of total T cells that were SARS-CoV-2-associated. Each spike-specific TCR was assigned to its reactive spike region and to a CD4 or CD8 class using the MIRA data. Log10-transformed breadth and depth values were compared by one-way ANOVA with Sidak's multiple comparisons tests. TCRdb took this table from immuneACCESS and kept in-frame rearrangements with V and J called. Such tables lack part of the clones; where checked against another copy, unresolved V genes explain under half of the gap, and the rest is unexplained. D and trimming come from the DNA, and the V and J calls and clone size come from that table. This sample lists about 81,000 clones; just over 90% were detected once. The ten largest clones represent 5.2% of the sample.

The research as a whole found: In the small 56-69-year group, the increase in depth fell short of significance, most likely because of low power. CD4 TCRs associated with the vaccine covered the entire spike protein, and the dominant responses were in regions 160-218 and 743-854. Conclusions about previously exposed vaccinees are limited, since just a handful of AZD1222 recipients were seropositive for SARS-CoV-2 at baseline. Reportedly, close to half of the unique spike-specific TCRs recognized epitopes lying outside the regions that are mutated in the B.1.351 and B.1.1.7 variants. Participants were mostly white British and included more females than males, and it was suggested by the authors that clonal diversity may have been underestimated. After two AZD1222 doses, both the breadth and the depth of spike-specific TCRs were significantly higher than at day 0 and than in MenACWY recipients. Because no day 14 peak-response samples were available, the repertoires could be characterized only after the peak T cell response.

The sample in question was peripheral blood, obtained on day 0 of AZD1222 vaccination. The clonotype comes from an adult in good health.

The CDR3 reads CASSQKQGAAETQYF. The DNA sequence is TGTGCCAGCAGCCAAAAACAGGGGGCGGCGGAGACCCAGTACTTC. Here the chain combines TRBV5-4 and TRBJ2-5, with 9 middle bases fitting TRBD1. Trimmed from V: 4 bases; trimmed from J: 5 bases; junction bases lacking a gene match: 9. From its cysteine to its phenylalanine, the CDR3 spans 15 amino acids. The DNA shown is the 45-base CDR3, in frame from base 1. CDR1 and CDR2, per the germline V gene (reference sequence), are SGHNT and YYREEE.